These 8 T cell receptor beta chains came from one sample sequenced in a study of T cells in Graves' hyperthyroidism and ophthalmopathy. Amplification targeted TCR beta CDR3 regions from RNA transcripts. The study used the HTBI primer set for a first-round RT-PCR of the TCR CDR3. TCRdb itself ran the multiplex PCR reads through MiXCR, one entry per CDR3 protein. The sample holds about 360,000 distinct CDR3 sequences; 13% are singletons and the top ten take around 9.2%. The sequenced material came from blood. The receptors here all came from a woman aged 18-29 years with Graves' hyperthyroidism.

The CDR3 bases are TGTGCCAGTAGCCTACAGTCTACCTACGAGCAGTACTTC. It is translated as CASSLQSTYEQYF. V usage is TRBV19 and J usage is TRBJ2-7, with unresolved D. The V gene lost 6 bases and the J gene lost 2 bases, with 11 bases spanning the gap. CDR1 and CDR2 from the germline V gene are LNHDA and SQIVND (reference sequence). The CDR3 length is 13 residues.

This clonotype came up many times. The chain carries TRBV3-1 and TRBJ2-1, with D possibly TRBD2 on 5 matching bases. The CDR3 is 16 amino acids. The germline gives CDR1 LGHDT, CDR2 YNNKEL (reference sequence). V was shortened by 0 bases and J by 4 bases, with 13 bases between the two germline ends. The chain's CDR3 is CASSQEGLALYNEQFF. DNA of the CDR3: TGTGCCAGCAGCCAAGAGGGCCTAGCCCTGTACAATGAGCAGTTCTTC.

This clonotype was seen ten or more times. The CDR3 sequence: CSAIQGKSYNEQFF. The DNA of the CDR3 is TGCAGTGCTATACAGGGGAAATCCTACAATGAGCAGTTCTTC. The chain couples TRBV20-1 to TRBJ2-1, with 7 bases matching TRBD1. The trim removed 4 bases at V and 1 base at J, leaving 4 bases unmatched. The CDR3 runs 14 residues. CDR1 is DFQATT and CDR2 is SNEGSKA in the germline V gene (reference sequence).

The rearrangement links TRBV7-9 to TRBJ2-3, with TRBD2 identical over 8 bases. Per germline, CDR1 SEHNR and CDR2 FQNEAQ (reference sequence). The CDR3 runs to 17 residues. With V trimmed by 1 base and J by 2 bases, 8 bases remained unmatched. CDR3 loop: CASSLDAGGPHTDTQYF. The CDR3 nucleotides are TGTGCCAGCAGCTTAGACGCGGGGGGCCCACACACAGATACGCAGTATTTT.

Many counts were recorded for this clonotype. The chain recombines TRBV7-8 with TRBJ2-1; 11 bases fit TRBD2. With V trimmed by 5 bases and J by 5 bases, 5 bases remained unmatched. CDR3 length: 15 amino acids. Germline assignment: CDR1 SGHVS and CDR2 FQNEAQ. Written as DNA, the CDR3 is TGTGCCAGCAGCCTTGGACTAGCGGGCCACAATGAGCAGTTCTTC. It specifies CASSLGLAGHNEQFF. The complete variable domain, with remaining parts taken from reference TRBV7-8 and TRBJ2-1, reads GAGVSQSPRYKVAKRGQDVALRCDPISGHVSLFWYQQALGQGPEFLTYFQNEAQLDKSGLPSDRFFAERPEGSVSTLKIQRTQQEDSAVYLCASSLGLAGHNEQFFGPGTRLTVL.

The rearrangement joins TRBV6-2 or TRBV6-3 to TRBJ2-3; D remains ambiguous. Germline V CDR1 and CDR2: MNHEY, SVGEGT. Trimming took off 2 bases at V and 0 bases at J, with 9 bases between the two ends. The CDR3 is made up of 15 amino acids. As DNA, the CDR3 is TGTGCCAGCAGTTACCCCCTCGACAGCACAGATACGCAGTATTTT. This encodes CASSYPLDSTDTQYF.

This clonotype was seen many times. The chain combines TRBV7-9 with TRBJ2-3, with 11 bases matching TRBD2. There are 17 residues in the CDR3. V shed 0 bases, J shed 4 bases, and the junction held 6 bases outside the gene matches. Germline values: CDR1 SEHNR, CDR2 FQNEAQ (reference sequence). CDR3 residues: CASSLAKGLADSDTQYF. Written as DNA, the CDR3 is TGTGCCAGCAGCTTAGCGAAGGGACTAGCGGATTCAGATACGCAGTATTTT.

This clonotype has a handful of counts. This CDR3 reads CASSQGYREVTSYNEQFF. CDR3 nucleotides: TGTGCCAGCAGCCAAGGGTATAGGGAGGTTACCTCCTACAATGAGCAGTTCTTC. The genes are TRBV14 and TRBJ2-1; possible D gene TRBD2, 6 bases. CDR1 and CDR2 from the germline V gene are SGHDN and FVKESK. The CDR3 covers 18 residues. The ends were cut back, 1 base at V and 0 bases at J, with 16 bases in the middle.